This is a list of T cell receptor beta chains from one sample in a study of blood T cell repertoires in COVID-19. The assay was immunoSEQ multiplex PCR, and TCRdb's table has in-frame clones only and misses some. Of fewer than 250,000 clones listed, 88% were seen once; the top ten hold around 3.8%. Material: PBMCs or T cells enriched from blood (not recorded which). The receptors come from a young woman who had been exposed to COVID-19. Both conserved end residues are part of each CDR3. The D gene is left open where the match is weak. Only some rows state a clone size, as once, few, many or a class for expanded clones.

CDR3 protein: CASSLSGEGPSGPQETQYF
CDR3 DNA: TGTGCCAGCAGCTTATCCGGGGAGGGTCCGAGCGGACCCCAAGAGACCCAGTACTTC
CDR3 length: 19
D gene: TRBD2
J gene: TRBJ2-5
V gene: TRBV7-9
clone size: NA

CDR3 protein: CATSTGFEDTQYF
CDR3 DNA: TGTGCCACCTCGACAGGGTTCGAGGATACGCAGTATTTT
CDR3 length: 13
D gene: TRBD1
J gene: TRBJ2-3
V gene: TRBV24-1
clone size: NA

CDR3 protein: CASRLVPPSGRSQETQYF
CDR3 DNA: TGTGCAAGTCGCTTAGTCCCGCCTAGCGGGAGATCCCAAGAGACCCAGTACTTC
CDR3 length: 18
D gene: NA
J gene: TRBJ2-5
V gene: TRBV12-2
clone size: NA

CDR3 protein: CASSPRTSGRAPGDIQYF
CDR3 DNA: TGTGCCAGCAGTCCTCGGACTAGCGGGAGGGCCCCGGGGGACATTCAGTACTTC
CDR3 length: 18
D gene: TRBD2
J gene: TRBJ2-4
V gene: TRBV7-6
clone size: NA

CDR3 protein: CASTGGLGYEQYF
CDR3 DNA: TGTGCCAGCACCGGCGGGCTAGGCTACGAGCAGTACTTC
CDR3 length: 13
D gene: NA
J gene: TRBJ2-7
V gene: TRBV6-5
clone size: once

CDR3 protein: CASSQNLPGQEAFF
CDR3 DNA: TGTGCCAGCAGCCAAAATCTTCCGGGACAGGAAGCTTTCTTT
CDR3 length: 14
D gene: TRBD1
J gene: TRBJ1-1
V gene: TRBV3-1/TRBV3-2
clone size: NA

CDR3 protein: CASSRTGGNQPQHF
CDR3 DNA: TGTGCCAGCAGTCGGACAGGGGGCAATCAGCCCCAGCATTTT
CDR3 length: 14
D gene: TRBD1
J gene: TRBJ1-5
V gene: TRBV2
clone size: once

CDR3 protein: CASSPSDRGNQPQHF
CDR3 DNA: TGTGCCAGCAGTCCATCTGACAGGGGAAATCAGCCCCAGCATTTT
CDR3 length: 15
D gene: TRBD1
J gene: TRBJ1-5
V gene: TRBV6-6
clone size: NA

CDR3 protein: CASSSTSGRANNEQFF
CDR3 DNA: TGTGCCAGCAGCAGTACGAGCGGGAGGGCCAACAATGAGCAGTTCTTC
CDR3 length: 16
D gene: TRBD2
J gene: TRBJ2-1
V gene: TRBV7-3
clone size: NA

CDR3 protein: CASSLGLVLGYEQFF
CDR3 DNA: TGTGCCAGCAGCCTCGGACTAGTATTGGGTTATGAGCAGTTCTTC
CDR3 length: 15
D gene: TRBD2
J gene: TRBJ2-1
V gene: TRBV13
clone size: NA

CDR3 protein: CASSQERASRGIDTGELFF
CDR3 DNA: TGCGCCAGCAGCCAAGAGAGGGCCAGCAGGGGTATCGACACCGGGGAGCTGTTTTTT
CDR3 length: 19
D gene: NA
J gene: TRBJ2-2
V gene: TRBV4-1
clone size: NA

CDR3 protein: CASSSDRTLYEQYF
CDR3 DNA: TGTGCCAGTAGCTCGGACAGGACCCTTTACGAGCAGTACTTC
CDR3 length: 14
D gene: TRBD1
J gene: TRBJ2-7
V gene: TRBV19
clone size: once

CDR3 protein: CASSGVGAGQPQHF
CDR3 DNA: TGTGCCAGCAGTGGAGTGGGGGCCGGTCAGCCCCAGCATTTT
CDR3 length: 14
D gene: NA
J gene: TRBJ1-5
V gene: TRBV2
clone size: few

CDR3 protein: CAISGGTTNTEAFF
CDR3 DNA: TGTGCCATCAGTGGGGGGACAACGAACACTGAAGCTTTCTTT
CDR3 length: 14
D gene: NA
J gene: TRBJ1-1
V gene: TRBV10-3
clone size: NA

CDR3 protein: CSVPPGGNQPQHF
CDR3 DNA: TGCAGCGTTCCCCCGGGGGGGAATCAGCCCCAGCATTTT
CDR3 length: 13
D gene: NA
J gene: TRBJ1-5
V gene: TRBV29-1
clone size: NA